This T cell receptor (beta chain) was sequenced for a study of T cell responses to AZD1222 COVID-19 vaccine. As to this clone: The target antigen is unknown.

This CDR3 comprises 13 residues. In germline, CDR1 is SNHLY, CDR2 FYNNEI. V lost 8 bases and J lost 4, with 14 bases in between. Regarding the study as a whole: Repertoires in all cases were sampled only once the peak T cell response had passed. Nearly half of spike-specific TCRs reportedly target variant regions that are unmutated in the B.1.351 and B.1.1.7 variants. White British ancestry dominated among donors, who included more females, and clonal diversity was possibly underestimated.

TCRdb's copy holds only in-frame clones and misses some; the assay was immunoSEQ multiplex PCR. The sample yields more than 90,000 clones, more than 70% seen once. The sample here was peripheral blood, taken on day 0 of AZD1222 vaccination. The clonotype comes from an adult in good health. V usage is TRBV2 and J usage is TRBJ1-1; no definite D call. The CDR3 sequence: CASARSFSTEAFF. CDR3 in DNA: TGTGCCAGCGCGAGGAGCTTTTCCACTGAAGCTTTCTTT.